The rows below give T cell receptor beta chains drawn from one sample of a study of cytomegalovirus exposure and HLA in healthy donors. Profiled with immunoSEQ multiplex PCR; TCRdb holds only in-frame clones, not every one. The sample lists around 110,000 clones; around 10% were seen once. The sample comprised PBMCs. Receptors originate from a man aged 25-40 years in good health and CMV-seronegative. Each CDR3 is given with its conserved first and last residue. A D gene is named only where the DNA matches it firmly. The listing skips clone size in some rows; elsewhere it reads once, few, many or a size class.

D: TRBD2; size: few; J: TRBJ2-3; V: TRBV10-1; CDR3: CASSRDYLDTQYF; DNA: TGCGCCAGCAGCCGGGACTACCTAGATACGCAGTATTTT
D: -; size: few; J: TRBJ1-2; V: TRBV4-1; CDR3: CASSQEWAGLPHGYTF; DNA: TGCGCCAGCAGCCAAGAATGGGCAGGACTACCTCATGGCTACACCTTC
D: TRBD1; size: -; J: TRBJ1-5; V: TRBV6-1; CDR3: CASSRPGTGYQHF; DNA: TGTGCCAGCAGCCGTCCCGGGACAGGGTACCAGCATTTT
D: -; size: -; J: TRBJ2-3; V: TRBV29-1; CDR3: CSVGTGTDTQYF; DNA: TGCAGCGTTGGAACAGGCACAGATACGCAGTATTTT
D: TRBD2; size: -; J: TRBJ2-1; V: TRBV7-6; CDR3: CASSRTSVGEQFF; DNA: TGTGCCAGCAGCCGTACTAGCGTTGGTGAGCAGTTCTTC
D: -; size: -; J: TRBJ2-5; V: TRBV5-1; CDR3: CASSLDRVETQYF; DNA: TGCGCCAGCAGCTTGGACAGGGTTGAGACCCAGTACTTC
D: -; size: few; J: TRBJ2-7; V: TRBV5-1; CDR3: CASSLAGYSYEQYF; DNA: TGCGCCAGCAGCTTGGCCGGTTACAGCTACGAGCAGTACTTC
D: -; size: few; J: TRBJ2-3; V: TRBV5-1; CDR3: CASSGTADTQYF; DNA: TGCGCCAGCAGCGGTACGGCAGATACGCAGTATTTT
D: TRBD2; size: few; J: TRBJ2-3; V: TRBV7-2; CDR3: CASSRTGLTVGTDTQYF; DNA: TGTGCCAGCAGCCGGACGGGACTAACGGTTGGCACAGATACGCAGTATTTT
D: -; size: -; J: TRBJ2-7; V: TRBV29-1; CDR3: CSVGRGRYEQYF; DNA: TGCAGCGTTGGCAGGGGAAGGTACGAGCAGTACTTC
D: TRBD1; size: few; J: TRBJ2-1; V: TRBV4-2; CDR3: CASSQDRTGSLYNEQFF; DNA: TGTGCCAGCAGCCAAGATAGGACAGGGTCCTTGTACAATGAGCAGTTCTTC
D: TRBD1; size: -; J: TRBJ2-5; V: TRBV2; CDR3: CASRDSTGTETQYF; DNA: TGTGCCAGCAGAGACTCGACAGGGACGGAGACCCAGTACTTC
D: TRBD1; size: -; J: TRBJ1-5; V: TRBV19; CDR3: CATDSTGRIQPQHF; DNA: TGTGCCACGGATTCGACAGGGCGGATTCAGCCCCAGCATTTT
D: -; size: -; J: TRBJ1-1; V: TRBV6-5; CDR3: CASSYQGEMNTEAFF; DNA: TGTGCCAGCAGTTACCAGGGTGAAATGAACACTGAAGCTTTCTTT
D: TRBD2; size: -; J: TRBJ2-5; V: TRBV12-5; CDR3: CASGPGLAGSETQYF; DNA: TGTGCTAGTGGTCCGGGACTAGCGGGCTCAGAGACCCAGTACTTC
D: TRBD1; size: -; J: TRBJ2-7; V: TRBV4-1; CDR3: CASSHPGQGATYEQYF; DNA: TGCGCCAGCAGCCACCCGGGACAGGGGGCCACCTACGAGCAGTACTTC
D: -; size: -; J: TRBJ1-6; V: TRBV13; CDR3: CASSPRHDSYNSPLHF; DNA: TGTGCCAGCAGTCCCCGACACGACTCCTATAATTCACCCCTCCACTTT
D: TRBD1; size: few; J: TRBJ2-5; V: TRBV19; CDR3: CASSKTGGQGIRETQYF; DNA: TGTGCCAGTAGTAAGACGGGGGGACAGGGGATAAGGGAGACCCAGTACTTC
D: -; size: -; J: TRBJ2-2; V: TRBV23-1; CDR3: CANPRGSTGELFF; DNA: TGCGCCAACCCCAGGGGCAGCACCGGGGAGCTGTTTTTT
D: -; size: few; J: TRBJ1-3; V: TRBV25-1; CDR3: CASSEWGEAGNTIYF; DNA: TGTGCCAGCAGTGAATGGGGGGAGGCTGGAAACACCATATATTTT
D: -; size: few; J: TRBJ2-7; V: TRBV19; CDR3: CASSITLTSYEQYF; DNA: TGTGCCAGTAGTATAACCCTGACATCCTACGAGCAGTACTTC
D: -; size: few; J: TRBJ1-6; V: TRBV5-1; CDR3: CASRSRDSPLHF; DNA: TGCGCCAGCCGGTCCCGGGATTCACCCCTCCACTTT
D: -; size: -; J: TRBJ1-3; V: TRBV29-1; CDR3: CSVVRDIGNTIYF; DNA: TGCAGCGTTGTCCGGGACATTGGAAACACCATATATTTT
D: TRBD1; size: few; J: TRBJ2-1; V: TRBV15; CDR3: CATSRRRLGQGDNEQFF; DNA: TGTGCCACCAGCAGACGCAGGTTGGGACAGGGAGACAATGAGCAGTTCTTC
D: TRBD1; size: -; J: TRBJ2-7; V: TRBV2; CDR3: CASSRQGAYEQYF; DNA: TGTGCCAGCAGTCGACAGGGGGCCTACGAGCAGTACTTC
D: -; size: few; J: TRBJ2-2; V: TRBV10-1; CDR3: CASTAGTSNTGELFF; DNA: TGCGCCAGCACCGCGGGGACGTCGAACACCGGGGAGCTGTTTTTT
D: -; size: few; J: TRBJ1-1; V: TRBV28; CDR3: CASSPQSTEAFF; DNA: TGTGCCAGCAGTCCACAGAGCACTGAAGCTTTCTTT
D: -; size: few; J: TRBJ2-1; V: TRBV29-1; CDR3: CSVDVGNNEQFF; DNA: TGCAGCGTTGATGTGGGCAACAATGAGCAGTTCTTC
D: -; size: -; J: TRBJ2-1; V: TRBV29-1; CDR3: CSVEDHGAGAYNEQFF; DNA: TGCAGCGTTGAAGATCACGGCGCAGGGGCCTACAATGAGCAGTTCTTC
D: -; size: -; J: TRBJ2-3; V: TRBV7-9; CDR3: CASSLGGVGTDTQYF; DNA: TGTGCCAGCAGCTTGGGGGGTGTGGGCACAGATACGCAGTATTTT
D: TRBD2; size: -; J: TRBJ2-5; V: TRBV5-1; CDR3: CASSLVASGREETQYF; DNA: TGCGCCAGCAGCTTGGTTGCTAGCGGGAGAGAGGAGACCCAGTACTTC
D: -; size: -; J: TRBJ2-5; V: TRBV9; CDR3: CASSVVGSWWETQYF; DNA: TGTGCCAGCAGCGTAGTCGGGAGTTGGTGGGAGACCCAGTACTTC
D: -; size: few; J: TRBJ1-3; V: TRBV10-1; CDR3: CASSEARNSGNTIYF; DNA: TGCGCCAGCAGTGAAGCCAGGAACTCTGGAAACACCATATATTTT
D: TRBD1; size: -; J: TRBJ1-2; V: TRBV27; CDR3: CASSLRQGGYGYTF; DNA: TGTGCCAGCAGTTTAAGGCAGGGGGGCTATGGCTACACCTTC
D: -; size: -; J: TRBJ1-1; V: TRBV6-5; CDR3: CASNTGLGTEAFF; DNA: TGTGCCAGCAACACAGGGTTGGGCACTGAAGCTTTCTTT
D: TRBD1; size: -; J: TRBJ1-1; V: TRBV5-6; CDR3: CASSLAGYRGEAFF; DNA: TGTGCCAGCAGCTTGGCCGGGTACAGGGGAGAAGCTTTCTTT
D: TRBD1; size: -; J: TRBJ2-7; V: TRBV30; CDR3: CAWSGAGQASSYEQYF; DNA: TGTGCCTGGAGTGGGGCCGGACAGGCATCCTCCTACGAGCAGTACTTC
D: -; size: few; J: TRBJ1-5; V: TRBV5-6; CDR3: CASSPYSAIGNQPQHF; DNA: TGTGCCAGCAGCCCGTACTCCGCGATCGGTAATCAGCCCCAGCATTTT
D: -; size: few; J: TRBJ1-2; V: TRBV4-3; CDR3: CASSQDLGGYGYTF; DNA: TGCGCCAGCAGCCAAGATTTAGGCGGCTATGGCTACACCTTC
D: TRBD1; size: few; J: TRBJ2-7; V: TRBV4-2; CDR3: CASSQVEGAVVEQYF; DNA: TGTGCCAGCAGCCAAGTAGAGGGGGCCGTGGTCGAGCAGTACTTC
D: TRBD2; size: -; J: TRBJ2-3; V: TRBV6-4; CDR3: CASSATSGGADTQYF; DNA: TGTGCCAGCAGTGCGACTAGCGGGGGGGCGGATACGCAGTATTTT
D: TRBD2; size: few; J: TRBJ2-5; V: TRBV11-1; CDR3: CASSPIGRLAGLLQETQYF; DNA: TGTGCCAGCAGCCCAATCGGGAGACTAGCGGGCCTTCTACAAGAGACCCAGTACTTC
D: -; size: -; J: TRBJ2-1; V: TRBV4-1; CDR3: CAGSHRIEEEQFF; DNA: TGCGCCGGCAGCCATAGGATCGAGGAGGAGCAGTTCTTC
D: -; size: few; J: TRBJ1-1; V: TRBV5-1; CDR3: CASSTGQMNTEAFF; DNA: TGCGCCAGCAGCACCGGACAGATGAACACTGAAGCTTTCTTT
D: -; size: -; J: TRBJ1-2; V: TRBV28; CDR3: CASSPGGARYGYTF; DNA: TGTGCCAGCAGTCCAGGAGGTGCAAGATATGGCTACACCTTC
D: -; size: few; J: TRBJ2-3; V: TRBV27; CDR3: CASSLFQGNQGTQYF; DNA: TGTGCCAGCAGTTTATTCCAGGGGAACCAAGGTACGCAGTATTTT
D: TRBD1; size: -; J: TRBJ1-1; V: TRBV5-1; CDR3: CASSTQQGETEAFF; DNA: TGCGCCAGCAGCACCCAACAGGGGGAGACTGAAGCTTTCTTT
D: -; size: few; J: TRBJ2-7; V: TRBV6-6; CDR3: CASSEVGQFLEQYF; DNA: TGTGCCAGCAGCGAAGTGGGCCAGTTCCTCGAGCAGTACTTC